A selection of T cell receptor beta chains follows, all from one sample in a study of CD8 T cells in Susac syndrome. TCRdb redid the calling of the immunoSEQ multiplex PCR reads with MiXCR, one entry per CDR3 protein. The sample lists 350,000 to 550,000 distinct CDR3 sequences; more than 80% were seen once. Sequenced material: CD8+ T cells from PBMCs. The receptors here all came from a human donor with multiple sclerosis. Both conserved end residues are part of each CDR3. Fields, in order: J gene, clone size, V gene, CDR3 length, CDR3 protein. Rows give clone size only sometimes, using once, few, many, or a class for an expanded clone.

TRBJ2-7	few	TRBV6-1	14	CASSETGYSYEQYF
TRBJ2-2	.	TRBV20-1	16	CSARVLAGMNTGELFF
TRBJ1-5	.	TRBV2	14	CASSEGQLNQPQHF
TRBJ1-1	.	TRBV19	14	CASSIDSVNTEAFF
TRBJ1-1	.	TRBV5-4	14	CASSLPGMGTEAFF
TRBJ2-7	.	TRBV18	18	CASSPIFRDGRTLYEQYF
TRBJ1-1	.	TRBV5-1	15	CASSLDSGWGTEAFF
TRBJ1-2	.	TRBV15	14	CATSLNRPYYGYTF
TRBJ1-1	.	TRBV5-4	16	CASSLGTGGVFTEAFF
TRBJ2-1	.	TRBV10-3	13	CAISEYSGNEQFF
TRBJ1-1	.	TRBV9	14	CASSVEGAKTEAFF